The next 14 T cell receptor beta chains were all read from a single sample in a study of T cell repertoires in cytomegalovirus infection (dated by TCRdb to the late 2010s). Reads for this sample came from an Illumina HiSeq 1500. TCRdb reran the public reads through fastp at Q25 and MiXCR, keeping productive beta chains. One record per CDR3 amino acid sequence lists the most common genes and DNA. The sample table shows fewer than 550,000 distinct CDR3 sequences, and more than 15% are seen once. The top ten hold roughly a quarter of the sample. Sequenced: CD8+ T cells from PBMCs. These receptors came from a human donor in good health (CMV status not recorded). Some clones in this sample may be carry-over from other donors' samples.

This clonotype came up a few times. The chain employs TRBV24-1 and TRBJ2-2; 7 nucleotides align to TRBD2. CDR3 length: 17 amino acids. J gave up 6 bases and V 0 bases, and 9 bases lay outside the gene matches. CDR1 and CDR2 (germline): KGHDR, SFDVKD. The CDR3, as DNA: TGTGCCACCAGTGATTTGGGTCCTCGGGGGGTTCCCGGGGAGCTGTTTTTT. Translated, it gives CATSDLGPRGVPGELFF.

This sequence joins TRBV9 and TRBJ2-2; D call uncertain. The CDR3 covers 17 residues. Germline V lookup: CDR1 SGDLS, CDR2 YYNGEE. Trimming shortened V by 0 bases and J by 0 bases, and 12 bases separated the two germline ends. This CDR3 reads CASSVAKENANTGELFF. CDR3 DNA sequence: TGTGCCAGCAGCGTAGCAAAGGAAAACGCGAACACCGGGGAGCTGTTTTTT. The entire variable domain, with the rest obtained from reference TRBV9 and TRBJ2-2, is as follows: DSGVTQTPKHLITATGQRVTLRCSPRSGDLSVYWYQQSLDQGLQFLIQYYNGEERAKGNILERFSAQQFPDLHSELNLSSLELGDSALYFCASSVAKENANTGELFFGEGSRLTVL.

The V call is TRBV18, the J call TRBJ1-4, with D hard to call. The germline CDR1 and CDR2 sequences are KGHSH and LQKENI. V was clipped by 1 base and J by 8 bases, with 20 bases between them. The CDR3 is made up of 17 amino acids. The DNA of the CDR3 is TGTGCCAGCTCACCACGCCCGAACTTGAGGGAGAACGAAAAACTGTTTTTT. Encoded protein: CASSPRPNLRENEKLFF.

This clonotype was seen at least ten times. This chain joins TRBV7-8 and TRBJ1-3; possible D gene TRBD1, 5 bases. Germline lookup yields CDR1 SGHVS and CDR2 FQNEAQ. The CDR3 consists of 14 residues. V lost 0 bases and J lost 4, with 7 bases in between. CDR3 bases: TGTGCCAGCAGCTTAGCGAGGGGCGGAAACACCATATATTTT. Translating gives CASSLARGGNTIYF.

This clonotype has just one count. A much larger clone lies one base from this, so it may be a read error. Likely a read error: the CDR3 ends without its conserved phenylalanine or tryptophan. The gene calls are TRBV10-3 and TRBJ2-7; D perhaps matches TRBD1 (5 bases). In germline, CDR1 is ENHRY, CDR2 SYGVKD. The length of the CDR3 is 11 residues. The CDR3, as DNA: TGTGTCATCAGGGAAGGGGCCCAGCAGTACTTA. This translates into CVIREGAQQYL.

This clonotype has ten or more counts. The rearrangement uses TRBV5-6 and TRBJ2-1; the D call may be TRBD1 or TRBD2 (6 bases each). V gave up 1 base and J gave up 9 bases, with 11 bases separating them. This CDR3 spans 13 amino acids. The germline V gene has CDR1 SGHDT and CDR2 YYEEEE. The CDR3 region is CASSLRGDSEQFF. Written as DNA, the CDR3 is TGTGCCAGCAGCTTGAGGGGGGATAGTGAGCAGTTCTTC.

This clonotype was counted at least ten times. This chain joins TRBV5-1 and TRBJ1-1; 8 bases align to TRBD1. The length of the CDR3 is 14 residues. J was trimmed by 3 bases and V by 4 bases; bases with no gene match: 5. CDR1 SGHRS and CDR2 YFSETQ come from the germline V gene. The CDR3 nucleotides read TGCGCCAGCAGCGTGACAGGGGTCGACACTGAAGCTTTCTTT. Its protein product is CASSVTGVDTEAFF. The complete variable domain, with remaining parts taken from reference TRBV5-1 and TRBJ1-1, reads KAGVTQTPRYLIKTRGQQVTLSCSPISGHRSVSWYQQTPGQGLQFLFEYFSETQRNKGNFPGRFSGRQFSNSRSEMNVSTLELGDSALYLCASSVTGVDTEAFFGQGTRLTVV.

V is TRBV5-4 and J is TRBJ1-6; 10 bases match TRBD1. The CDR3 totals 15 residues. Germline CDR1 is SGHNT and CDR2 is YYREEE (reference sequence). V shed 6 bases, J shed 9 bases, and the junction held 9 bases outside the gene matches. The CDR3 DNA follows: TGTGCCAGCAAAAGACAGGGGGCGCTTAGTTCACCCCTCCACTTT. It encodes CASKRQGALSSPLHF.

This clonotype was counted ten times or more. The V call is TRBV7-9, the J call TRBJ1-2, with unresolved D. This CDR3 is 14 amino acids long. Germline CDR1 is SEHNR and CDR2 is FQNEAQ (reference sequence). Between the trimmed V and J ends, which lost 5 bases and 1 base, there was a span of 11 bases. CDR3 in amino acids: CASSPSRNNYGYTF. CDR3 DNA sequence: TGTGCCAGCAGCCCCTCCCGCAATAACTATGGCTACACCTTC.

The V call is TRBV3-1, the J call TRBJ2-7; TRBD2 is a possible D gene (6 bases). V gave up 4 bases and J gave up 6 bases, with 16 bases separating them. CDR1 and CDR2 from the germline V gene are LGHDT and YNNKEL (reference sequence). The CDR3 sequence is 14 residues long. CDR3 amino acids: CASSPGTPRGEQYF. Written as DNA, the CDR3 is TGTGCCAGCAGCCCCGGGACTCCCCGTGGCGAGCAGTACTTC.

This clonotype was recorded many times. The rearrangement joins TRBV4-2 to TRBJ2-1, with 7 bases aligning to TRBD1. This CDR3 has 14 amino acids. V lost 4 bases, J lost 7 bases, and 7 bases stayed unmatched. Germline V gene data show CDR1 as LGHNA and CDR2 as YNFKEQ. The DNA of the CDR3 is TGTGCCAGCAGCCGGACCGGGACAGATAATGAGCAGTTCTTC. Protein product: CASSRTGTDNEQFF.

This clonotype was seen ten or more times. The chain recombines TRBV4-2 with TRBJ2-7; D is unclear. The CDR3 has 14 residues. Germline CDR1 reads LGHNA; CDR2 reads YNFKEQ. Trimming left V 0 bases short and J 3 bases short, with 9 bases between. The CDR3 nucleotides are TGTGCCAGCAGCCAAGATCGGGCTAACTACGAGCAGTACTTC. Translating it yields CASSQDRANYEQYF.

The rearrangement links TRBV7-9 to TRBJ2-7; D uncertain. CDR3 length: 13 amino acids. Trimming took off 0 bases at V and 10 bases at J, with 13 bases between the two ends. CDR1 SEHNR and CDR2 FQNEAQ come from the germline V gene (reference sequence). The CDR3 reads CASSLAWHPYQYF. The CDR3 DNA reads TGTGCCAGCAGCTTAGCGTGGCACCCCTATCAGTACTTC.

This clonotype was seen a few times. V gene TRBV29-1 combines with J gene TRBJ2-5; no definite D call. Trimming left V 7 bases short and J 8 bases short, with 20 bases between. The germline CDR1 and CDR2 sequences are SQVTM and ANQGSEA. The CDR3 spans 13 residues. The CDR3 loop is CSAETPGAITQYF. The DNA for the CDR3 is TGCAGCGCCGAAACCCCAGGAGCTATCACCCAGTACTTC. Complete variable domain (other parts from reference TRBV29-1 and TRBJ2-5): SAVISQKPSRDICQRGTSLTIQCQVDSQVTMMFWYRQQPGQSLTLIATANQGSEATYESGFVIDKFPISRPNLTFSTLTVSNMSPEDSSIYLCSAETPGAITQYFGPGTRLLVL.